The sequence of this T cell receptor (beta chain) was determined in a study of blood T cell repertoires in COVID-19. Study summary: PBMCs, B-cell-depleted T cells, or T cells provided the cDNA or gDNA that made up the material.

Profiling relied on immunoSEQ multiplex PCR, and the TCRdb table lists in-frame clones only, not all of them. The table lists some 200,000 clones, 70% to 85% of them singletons. The CDR3 consists of 13 residues. CDR1 DFQATT and CDR2 SNEGSKA come from the germline V gene (reference sequence). With 3 bases removed from V and 6 bases from J, the gap between germline ends came to 12 bases. This sequence joins TRBV20-1 and TRBJ1-5; a possible D gene is TRBD1 (5 bases). The sequence was collected from a woman between 35 and 50 years old who had recovered from COVID-19. Sequencing used peripheral blood. CDR3 coding DNA: TGCAGTGCTAGTAAGCAGGGTAGTCAGCCCCAGCATTTT. It translates to CSASKQGSQPQHF.